The 29 T cell receptor beta chains below all came from one sample that was sequenced in a study of blood T cell repertoires in COVID-19. Produced via immunoSEQ multiplex PCR; TCRdb's table is partial and in-frame only. The sample holds some 98,000 clones, approximately 86% seen once. What was sequenced was peripheral blood. The source of these receptors is a man aged 65-85 years with active or convalescent COVID-19.

V is TRBV12-3 or TRBV12-4 and J is TRBJ1-1; D gene uncertain. Trimming removed 2 bases at V and 3 bases at J, with 7 bases between. This CDR3 comprises 13 residues. In nucleotides, the CDR3 is TGTGCCAGCAGTTTAACAAGTTACACTGAAGCTTTCTTT. The encoded protein is CASSLTSYTEAFF.

The V call is TRBV19, the J call TRBJ1-6, with D possibly being TRBD1 (5 bases). V lost 5 bases and J lost 7, with 18 bases in between. Germline V gene lookup returns CDR1 LNHDA and CDR2 SQIVND (reference sequence). The CDR3 has 16 amino acids. The CDR3 is CASSPYDSRKNSPLHF. CDR3 nucleotides: TGTGCCAGTAGTCCTTACGACAGTCGCAAAAATTCACCCCTCCACTTT.

The count of this clone is one. The chain employs TRBV11-1 and TRBJ2-2; TRBD1 might be the D (6 bases). Germline V lookup: CDR1 SGHAT, CDR2 FQDESV (reference sequence). V lost 3 bases and J lost 4, with 12 bases in between. The CDR3 is 15 amino acids. The CDR3 DNA follows: TGTGCCAGCAGCTTGAGAGGGGGTTCCACCGGGGAGCTGTTTTTT. It specifies CASSLRGGSTGELFF.

This chain connects TRBV4-3 to TRBJ2-2, with 10 bases lining up with TRBD2. After removal of 2 bases from V and 6 bases from J, the junction contained 3 bases not matched to a gene. CDR1 and CDR2 from the germline V gene are LGHNA and YSLEER. The CDR3 has 15 residues. CDR3: CASSQSTSGAGELFF. CDR3 DNA sequence: TGCGCCAGCAGCCAATCAACTAGCGGGGCCGGGGAGCTGTTTTTT.

The rearrangement uses TRBV24-1 and TRBJ2-2; D might be TRBD1 (5 bases). There are 11 residues in the CDR3. V lost 9 bases and J 7 bases, leaving 8 bases between the germline ends. Germline CDR1 KGHDR, CDR2 SFDVKD. This CDR3 reads CATGQNGELFF. CDR3 DNA: TGTGCCACCGGACAAAACGGGGAGCTGTTTTTT.

The V call is TRBV2, the J call TRBJ2-1; D might be TRBD1 (6 bases). The V gene lost 8 bases and the J gene lost 7 bases, with 15 bases spanning the gap. Germline CDR1 is SNHLY and CDR2 is FYNNEI. The CDR3 extends over 13 amino acids. The CDR3 is CASGSQGLNEQFF. In DNA form, the CDR3 reads TGTGCCAGCGGGAGTCAGGGGTTGAATGAGCAGTTCTTC.

In its sample, this clone was seen a few times. The chain joins TRBV5-6 to TRBJ2-2; 9 bases agree with TRBD1. CDR1 is SGHDT, CDR2 YYEEEE, per germline. Trimming cost V 3 bases and J 5 bases; bases outside gene matches: 5. The CDR3 has 15 residues. The CDR3 here is CASSWDRARTGELFF. The CDR3 region has the DNA TGTGCCAGCAGCTGGGACAGGGCCCGAACCGGGGAGCTGTTTTTT. Complete variable domain (other parts from reference TRBV5-6 and TRBJ2-2): DAGVTQSPTHLIKTRGQQVTLRCSPKSGHDTVSWYQQALGQGPQFIFQYYEEEERQRGNFPDRFSGHQFPNYSSELNVNALLLGDSALYLCASSWDRARTGELFFGEGSRLTVL.

The chain joins TRBV18 to TRBJ2-2; TRBD2 is a possible D gene (5 bases). V lost 5 bases and J lost 0, with 16 bases in between. CDR1 KGHSH and CDR2 LQKENI come from the germline V gene. CDR3 length: 17 residues. The CDR3 region is CASSTTSSGANTGELFF. In nucleotides, the CDR3 is TGTGCCAGCTCAACCACGTCCAGCGGAGCGAACACCGGGGAGCTGTTTTTT.

V and J are TRBV5-5 and TRBJ1-3; 9 positions match TRBD1. Germline V gives CDR1 SGHKS, CDR2 YYEKEE (reference sequence). With 5 bases clipped from V and 1 base from J, the junction kept 7 bases outside the gene matches. The CDR3 spans 16 residues. The CDR3 sequence is CASSQGQGRSGNTIYF. For the CDR3, the DNA is TGTGCCAGCAGTCAGGGACAGGGAAGGTCTGGAAACACCATATATTTT.

V is TRBV6-5 and J is TRBJ2-4; D possibly corresponds to TRBD2 (5 bases). This CDR3 has 13 amino acids. Trimming pared 7 bases from V and 5 bases from J, leaving 12 bases between. Germline-derived CDR1 and CDR2 are MNHEY and SVGAGI. The CDR3 reads CASNNPGENIQYF. CDR3 coding DNA: TGTGCCAGCAATAACCCCGGGGAAAACATTCAGTACTTC.

The sample holds one count of this clone. The chain has TRBV6-5 and TRBJ1-2; weak D call: TRBD1 (6 bases). The V gene lost 6 bases and the J gene lost 1 base, with 9 bases spanning the gap. The CDR3 has 13 residues. Germline V gives CDR1 MNHEY, CDR2 SVGAGI. The CDR3 nucleotides read TGTGCCAGCAGCCCAGGGGTTAACTATGGCTACACCTTC. It encodes CASSPGVNYGYTF.

This clone was detected a few times. The J gene is TRBJ1-5, the V gene TRBV4-3, with a possible D match to TRBD1 (5 bases). CDR3 length: 17 amino acids. V was cut by 0 bases and J by 4 bases, with 16 bases left in between. The germline V gene has CDR1 LGHNA and CDR2 YSLEER. The CDR3: CASSQDLPRAGNQPQHF. CDR3 nucleotide sequence: TGCGCCAGCAGCCAAGATCTTCCCAGGGCGGGGAATCAGCCCCAGCATTTT.

The gene calls are TRBV11-2 and TRBJ1-3; 8 positions agree with TRBD1. J lost 3 bases, V lost 6 bases, and 7 bases had no gene match. This CDR3 contains 15 residues. Germline V gene lookup returns CDR1 SGHAT and CDR2 FQNNGV. CDR3 residues: CASSFLQGVGNTIYF. CDR3 coding DNA: TGTGCCAGCAGTTTTCTACAGGGGGTTGGAAACACCATATATTTT.

The genes are TRBV27 and TRBJ1-4; D ambiguous. The V gene lost 5 bases and the J gene lost 4 bases, with 14 bases spanning the gap. CDR3 size: 15 residues. CDR1 is MNHEY and CDR2 is SMNVEV in the germline V gene (reference sequence). As DNA, the CDR3 is TGTGCCAGCAGTAAGTCCGGGTTCCGTAATGAAAAACTGTTTTTT. Amino acid sequence: CASSKSGFRNEKLFF. The whole variable domain, filled in from reference TRBV27 and TRBJ1-4, reads EAQVTQNPRYLITVTGKKLTVTCSQNMNHEYMSWYRQDPGLGLRQIYYSMNVEVTDKGDVPEGYKVSRKEKRNFPLILESPSPNQTSLYFCASSKSGFRNEKLFFGSGTQLSVL.

In DNA form, the CDR3 reads TGCGCCAGCAGCCAAGGTCTTCTGTATGCGCTAGCGGCCGAGCAGTTCTTC. Translated: CASSQGLLYALAAEQFF. V is TRBV4-1 and J is TRBJ2-1; TRBD2 agrees at 7 bases. Unmatched junction bases numbered 16, after V lost 1 base and J lost 10 bases. Germline V lookup: CDR1 MGHRA, CDR2 YSYEKL. This CDR3 contains 17 residues.

The chain combines TRBV15 with TRBJ2-1; 11 nucleotides line up with TRBD2. From germline, CDR1 is LNHNV and CDR2 YYDKDF (reference sequence). V lost 2 bases to trimming and J lost 6 bases; unmatched junction nucleotides: 3. This CDR3 comprises 15 residues. In DNA form, the CDR3 reads TGTGCCACCAGCAGAATAGCGGGGGGGCCCAATGAGCAGTTCTTC. This sequence encodes CATSRIAGGPNEQFF.

This clone was observed a handful of times. This chain connects TRBV10-3 to TRBJ1-5; TRBD1 aligns across 9 bases. The CDR3 consists of 14 residues. Germline V gene lookup returns CDR1 ENHRY and CDR2 SYGVKD. The junction had 4 bases not matched to a gene; V was cut back by 4 bases and J by 6 bases. Here the CDR3 DNA reads TGTGCCATCAGTGGGGACAGGGATGGTCAGCCCCAGCATTTT. Translating it yields CAISGDRDGQPQHF.

The CDR3 DNA follows: TGTGCCAGCTCAAGGACGGGACAGAGCAATCAGCCCCAGCATTTT. Its translation: CASSRTGQSNQPQHF. The chain is built from TRBV18 and TRBJ1-5, with TRBD1 matching 7 bases. From germline, CDR1 is KGHSH and CDR2 LQKENI. The V segment lost 5 bases and the J segment 1 base; nucleotides outside the gene matches: 5. This CDR3 contains 15 residues. Full variable domain (missing parts from reference TRBV18 and TRBJ1-5): NAGVMQNPRHLVRRRGQEARLRCSPMKGHSHVYWYRQLPEEGLKFMVYLQKENIIDESGMPKERFSAEFPKEGPSILRIQQVVRGDSAAYFCASSRTGQSNQPQHFGDGTRLSIL.

The chain links TRBV6-5 to TRBJ1-3; D uncertain. V lost 3 bases to trimming and J lost 0 bases, with 9 bases between them. The CDR3 contains 15 residues. Germline V lookup: CDR1 MNHEY, CDR2 SVGAGI. CDR3 amino acids: CASSYGASSGNTIYF. The CDR3 DNA reads TGTGCCAGCAGTTATGGCGCTAGCTCTGGAAACACCATATATTTT.

The CDR3 nucleotides are TGTGCCAGCAATTTCGACAGGGCGAGAGAGACCCAGTACTTC. Translated: CASNFDRARETQYF. The chain has TRBV7-9 and TRBJ2-5; 7 positions match TRBD1. Germline values: CDR1 SEHNR, CDR2 FQNEAQ (reference sequence). CDR3 size: 14 residues. The trim removed 7 bases at V and 4 bases at J, leaving 9 bases unmatched.

V is TRBV10-3 and J is TRBJ2-2, with 7 bases identical to TRBD1. The CDR3 has 14 amino acids. V lost 6 bases to trimming and J lost 3 bases; unmatched junction nucleotides: 4. Per the germline V gene, CDR1 is ENHRY and CDR2 is SYGVKD. CDR3 sequence (DNA): TGTGCCATCAGGAAGGGGGCGGACACCGGGGAGCTGTTTTTT. This gives the protein CAIRKGADTGELFF.

The chain has TRBV7-6 and TRBJ2-3; the D gene is possibly TRBD1 (6 bases). Deletions cut 9 bases from V and 2 bases from J, with 18 bases between. The CDR3 is 15 residues long. CDR1 SGHVS and CDR2 FNYEAQ come from the germline V gene. The CDR3: CASIRGFGYTDTQYF. In DNA form, the CDR3 reads TGTGCCAGTATTAGGGGGTTTGGCTACACAGATACGCAGTATTTT.

The chain employs TRBV5-1 and TRBJ2-3; TRBD1 agrees at 8 bases. Looked up from germline, CDR1 is SGHRS and CDR2 is YFSETQ. Losses at the gene ends were 2 bases for V and 3 bases for J; bases not matched to a gene: 8. The CDR3 loop spans 16 amino acids. CDR3 in amino acids: CASSFFTGGETDTQYF. CDR3 DNA sequence: TGCGCCAGCAGCTTTTTTACAGGGGGAGAGACAGATACGCAGTATTTT.

The chain recombines TRBV11-2 with TRBJ2-2, with TRBD1 matching 11 bases. The CDR3 runs to 15 residues. The germline V gene encodes CDR1 SGHAT and CDR2 FQNNGV. V gave up 5 bases and J gave up 6 bases; unmatched junction bases: 5. The CDR3 here is CASSAGQGVPGELFF. The CDR3 bases are TGTGCCAGCAGCGCGGGACAGGGGGTGCCCGGGGAGCTGTTTTTT.

The chain is built from TRBV7-8 and TRBJ1-3; D perhaps matches TRBD1 (6 bases). There are 14 residues in the CDR3. Germline V gene lookup returns CDR1 SGHVS and CDR2 FQNEAQ. V shed 1 base and J shed 8 bases, with 12 bases lying between them. The chain's CDR3 is CASSLGGNRDTIYF. CDR3 DNA: TGTGCCAGCAGCTTAGGAGGCAACAGGGACACCATATATTTT.

For the CDR3, the DNA is TGTGCCAGCAGCCCGAGGGGCGGGGGGCCTCTAGAGACCCAGTACTTC. It translates to CASSPRGGGPLETQYF. V and J are TRBV7-2 and TRBJ2-5; 8 bases agree with TRBD2. Germline trimming cut 5 bases from V and 4 bases from J; bases unmatched to any gene: 12. The germline CDR1 and CDR2 sequences are SGHTA and FQGNSA. The length of the CDR3 is 16 residues.

The J gene is TRBJ2-5, the V gene TRBV19, with TRBD1 as a possible D gene (6 bases). The CDR3 totals 14 residues. Trimming took 0 bases from V and 4 from J, leaving 9 bases between them. CDR1 is LNHDA, CDR2 SQIVND, per germline (reference sequence). For the CDR3, the DNA is TGTGCCAGTAGTATAGAGGGCAGGGGAGAGACCCAGTACTTC. Its protein is CASSIEGRGETQYF.

This chain links TRBV6-6 with TRBJ2-3, with 7 bases identical to TRBD2. This CDR3 contains 16 residues. V lost 6 bases and J lost 3; bases outside the gene matches: 12. CDR1 and CDR2 (germline): MNHNY, SVGAGI (reference sequence). The chain's CDR3 is CASRHLRGLGTDTQYF. CDR3 coding DNA: TGTGCCAGCAGACATTTACGCGGACTAGGTACAGATACGCAGTATTTT.

The rearrangement links TRBV6-5 to TRBJ1-5; D unclear. The CDR3 has 13 amino acids. Trimming removed 1 base at V and 5 bases at J, with 6 bases between. CDR1 is MNHEY, CDR2 SVGAGI, per germline. The CDR3 reads CASSYFGDQPQHF. Written as DNA, the CDR3 is TGTGCCAGCAGTTACTTCGGAGATCAGCCCCAGCATTTT.